The 13 T cell receptor beta chains below all came from one sample that was sequenced in a study of blood T cells in healthy people across ages. A second PCR of about 6 to 12 cycles used a sample-barcoded 5' primer and a J-beta primer mix. MiXCR, applied by TCRdb to the 5' RACE reads, yields one record per CDR3 protein. The table lists about 1,500,000 distinct CDR3 sequences, approximately 38% of them singletons. Sequences were obtained from blood. Every receptor here comes from a woman in her late teens or twenties in good health.

The V call is TRBV29-1, the J call TRBJ1-2; the D is unclear. Trimming removed 3 bases from V and 4 bases from J, with 12 bases in between. Germline V gene sequence: CDR1 SQVTM, CDR2 ANQGSEA. The CDR3 is made up of 13 amino acids. The CDR3 here is CSVDAGLPYGYTF. The CDR3 nucleotides read TGCAGCGTTGATGCGGGTCTGCCCTATGGCTACACCTTC. The complete variable domain, with remaining parts taken from reference TRBV29-1 and TRBJ1-2, reads SAVISQKPSRDICQRGTSLTIQCQVDSQVTMMFWYRQQPGQSLTLIATANQGSEATYESGFVIDKFPISRPNLTFSTLTVSNMSPEDSSIYLCSVDAGLPYGYTFGSGTRLTVV.

This chain links TRBV3-1 with TRBJ2-1; tentative D call: TRBD1 (6 bases). The CDR3 has 12 residues. Trimming pared 8 bases from V and 5 bases from J, leaving 10 bases between. Per germline, CDR1 LGHDT and CDR2 YNNKEL (reference sequence). The CDR3 DNA reads TGTGCCAGCGGGGGCCCTAACAATGAGCAGTTCTTC. As protein: CASGGPNNEQFF.

The gene calls are TRBV29-1 and TRBJ2-5, with TRBD1 as a possible D gene (6 bases). The CDR3 runs 12 residues. Trimming shortened V by 4 bases and J by 3 bases, and 9 bases separated the two germline ends. Germline V lookup: CDR1 SQVTM, CDR2 ANQGSEA. As DNA, the CDR3 is TGCAGCGTTGTGGGGGCGGAAGAGACCCAGTACTTC. Translating gives CSVVGAEETQYF.

This chain joins TRBV28 and TRBJ1-4; 8 positions agree with TRBD1. Germline V gene lookup returns CDR1 MDHEN and CDR2 SYDVKM. J lost 8 bases, V lost 7 bases, and 12 bases had no gene match. The CDR3 is made up of 15 amino acids. This chain's CDR3 is CASTSPGQGGEKLFF. CDR3 DNA: TGTGCCAGCACCTCCCCTGGACAGGGTGGAGAAAAACTGTTTTTT.

The table lists this clonotype with a few counts. V gene TRBV20-1 combines with J gene TRBJ2-3, with D perhaps assigned TRBD1 or TRBD2 (5 bases each). V was cut by 5 bases and J by 4 bases, with 10 bases left in between. Germline CDR1 reads DFQATT; CDR2 reads SNEGSKA (reference sequence). CDR3 length equals 12 residues. In DNA, the CDR3 is TGCAGTGCTTACGAGGGGCCAGATACGCAGTATTTT. Encoded protein: CSAYEGPDTQYF.

This clonotype was found a few times. V gene TRBV3-1 combines with J gene TRBJ2-4, with D uncertain. The end of the DNA is better explained by TRBJ2-7, so the J call may be wrong. This CDR3 contains 14 residues. Germline CDR1 reads LGHDT; CDR2 reads YNNKEL (reference sequence). CDR3 protein: CASSQAALGNEQYF. The DNA of the CDR3 is TGTGCCAGCAGCCAAGCGGCCCTGGGGAACGAGCAGTACTTC.

The chain has TRBV4-1 and TRBJ2-3; 7 nucleotides match TRBD1. CDR3 size: 17 residues. Germline V gene data show CDR1 as MGHRA and CDR2 as YSYEKL. With 0 bases clipped from V and 2 bases from J, the junction kept 8 bases outside the gene matches. The CDR3 region has the DNA TGCGCCAGCAGCCAAGAATGGGACAGCCAATACACAGATACGCAGTATTTT. Translating gives CASSQEWDSQYTDTQYF.

This clonotype was recorded a few times. DNA of the CDR3: TGTGCCTGTTCGCCGACACCATCCTCCTACGAGCAGTACTTC. It specifies CACSPTPSSYEQYF. The genes are TRBV30 and TRBJ2-7; D unresolved. The CDR3 runs 14 residues. Germline assignment: CDR1 GTSNPN and CDR2 SVGIG (reference sequence). V lost 6 bases and J lost 0, with 15 bases in between.

The chain carries TRBV12-3 or TRBV12-4 and TRBJ1-2, with TRBD1 matching 9 bases. J gave up 6 bases and V 6 bases, and 5 bases lay outside the gene matches. The length of the CDR3 is 13 residues. The CDR3 DNA reads TGTGCCAGCAGACCCGGACAGGGGCATGGCTACACCTTC. Translated, it gives CASRPGQGHGYTF.

This clonotype has only a few counts. The genes are TRBV5-1 and TRBJ1-2; the match to TRBD1 covers 8 bases. Trimming cost V 0 bases and J 6 bases; bases outside gene matches: 7. Per germline, CDR1 SGHRS and CDR2 YFSETQ. The CDR3 runs 15 residues. The CDR3 sequence: CASSLVDRGLDGYTF. The CDR3 DNA reads TGCGCCAGCAGCTTGGTTGACAGGGGCCTCGATGGCTACACCTTC.

This clonotype was observed a few times. The rearrangement joins TRBV2 to TRBJ2-3; a weak D match, TRBD2 (7 bases). The CDR3 runs 17 residues. V was shortened by 5 bases and J by 3 bases, with 21 bases between the two germline ends. The germline V gene has CDR1 SNHLY and CDR2 FYNNEI. The CDR3 protein is CASSRPSGGGGTDTQYF. The CDR3 region has the DNA TGTGCCAGCAGTCGGCCTAGCGGAGGGGGAGGAACAGATACGCAGTATTTT.

This clonotype was seen only a few times. CDR3 nucleotide sequence: TGTGCCAGCAGCTTCATCGAGATTGGAGGGAATGAGCAGTACTTC. It yields the protein CASSFIEIGGNEQYF. The chain is built from TRBV7-8 and TRBJ2-5, with D possibly being TRBD2 (6 bases). In germline, CDR1 is SGHVS, CDR2 FQNEAQ. The V end was cut by 3 bases, the J end by 11 bases, with 22 bases between. The CDR3 loop spans 15 amino acids.

Notes on this clonotype: An end of the junction does not agree with germline; a read error may underlie this. The chain carries TRBV24-1 and TRBJ2-1; the D gene is possibly TRBD2 (6 bases). From germline, CDR1 is KGHDR and CDR2 SFDVKD. The CDR3 runs 16 residues. The DNA for the CDR3 is TGTGTCACCAGTGATCTTAGCGGAGATGCCTACAATGAGCAGTTCTTC. It translates to CVTSDLSGDAYNEQFF.